This T cell receptor beta chain stems from a study of blood T cell repertoires in COVID-19. Turning to the study itself: The United States, Italy and Spain provided the acute and convalescent COVID-19 samples. T cells, B-cell-depleted T cells, or PBMCs supplied cDNA or gDNA.

Per the original methods: By means of reference gene primer amplification, nucleated cell counts were estimated. The data were produced by immunoSEQ multiplex PCR, yet TCRdb's version contains in-frame clones alone and is incomplete. V, J and clone size were drawn from that table, and D and trimming were deduced from the DNA. The sample records fewer than 150,000 clones, 85% being singletons. The sequence derives from a human donor in a cohort sampled during active COVID-19. Specimen: peripheral blood.

This CDR3 reads CASRGTGGLHYGYTF. The CDR3 DNA reads TGTGCCAGCAGAGGGACAGGGGGCCTTCACTATGGCTACACCTTC. This chain connects TRBV2 to TRBJ1-2, with 12 nucleotides matching TRBD1. Germline assignment: CDR1 SNHLY and CDR2 FYNNEI. The CDR3 has 15 amino acids. The V and J ends lost 6 bases and 3 bases, in that order; junction bases with no gene match: 5.